These 15 T cell receptor beta chains share one sample of origin, sequenced in a study of blood T cell repertoires in COVID-19 (dated by TCRdb to about 2020). Libraries were prepared through the immunoSEQ multiplex PCR assay. Not all clones reach the TCRdb copy of this immuneACCESS table, which keeps in-frame sequences only. Checked studies attribute under half of the gap to unresolved V genes and leave the rest unexplained. This sample gives about 300,000 clones in total; under 90% of them show up just once. The ten largest clonotypes hold 2.5% to 3% of the sample. The sequenced sample was PBMCs or T cells enriched from blood (not recorded which). The source is a woman between 50 and 59 years old who had been exposed to COVID-19.

This rearrangement joins TRBV30 to TRBJ2-5, with 7 positions matching TRBD1. Germline CDR1 is GTSNPN and CDR2 is SVGIG (reference sequence). V was pared by 2 bases and J by 5 bases, with 2 bases of the junction left unmatched. The CDR3 spans 12 residues. As DNA, the CDR3 is TGTGCCTGGAGTAAGGGGGCTGAGACCCAGTACTTC. The encoded protein is CAWSKGAETQYF.

This chain joins TRBV15 and TRBJ1-5, with D tentatively TRBD1 (5 bases). V was clipped by 1 base and J by 0 bases, with 7 bases between them. The CDR3 runs to 15 residues. Germline values: CDR1 LNHNV, CDR2 YYDKDF (reference sequence). CDR3 DNA sequence: TGTGCCACCAGCAGAGGCGACAGTAGCAATCAGCCCCAGCATTTT. It translates to CATSRGDSSNQPQHF.

J is TRBJ2-1 and V is TRBV4-1, with D unclear. CDR1 and CDR2 (germline): MGHRA, YSYEKL. V was pared by 0 bases and J by 7 bases, with 13 bases between. The length of the CDR3 is 15 residues. For the CDR3, the DNA is TGCGCCAGCAGCCAAGATCACCTAGTTGTTAATGAGCAGTTCTTC. Amino acid sequence: CASSQDHLVVNEQFF.

The chain carries TRBV7-8 and TRBJ1-6; D uncertain. Germline V gene data show CDR1 as SGHVS and CDR2 as FQNEAQ. Trimming took off 1 base at V and 7 bases at J, with 14 bases between the two ends. The CDR3 sequence is 16 residues long. CDR3 sequence (DNA): TGTGCCAGCAGCTTAGATCGTTTGGCACCGAATTCACCCCTCCACTTT. Translation: CASSLDRLAPNSPLHF.

The chain recombines TRBV28 with TRBJ1-2; 7 positions agree with TRBD1. Per germline, CDR1 MDHEN and CDR2 SYDVKM. V lost 6 bases, J lost 3 bases, and 4 bases stayed unmatched. There are 13 residues in the CDR3. Here the CDR3 reads CASSRTGDYGYTF. The CDR3 bases are TGTGCCAGCAGCCGTACAGGGGACTATGGCTACACCTTC.

This clone appeared a few times. This chain links TRBV12-5 with TRBJ1-1; D is ambiguous. The CDR3 runs 14 residues. V was cut by 6 bases and J by 4 bases, with 15 bases left in between. Germline values: CDR1 LGHNT, CDR2 FRNRAP. The CDR3 spells CASGERGPGTEAFF. The CDR3 nucleotides are TGTGCTAGTGGAGAAAGAGGGCCGGGCACTGAAGCTTTCTTT.

The chain is built from TRBV20-1 and TRBJ2-7; D may be TRBD2 (6 bases). Germline CDR1 reads DFQATT; CDR2 reads SNEGSKA (reference sequence). The ends were cut back, 0 bases at V and 11 bases at J, with 11 bases in the middle. CDR3 size: 11 residues. The CDR3 loop reads CSARDLPGEYF. The CDR3 DNA reads as TGCAGTGCTAGAGATCTTCCGGGGGAGTACTTC.

On this clone: Other DNA sequences in this specimen translate into the identical CDR3. In DNA, the CDR3 is TGCGCCAGCAGCCGGACAGGGACTGGAAACACCATATATTTT. This codes for CASSRTGTGNTIYF. The chain uses TRBV5-1 and TRBJ1-3; 8 bases fit TRBD1. The CDR3 covers 14 residues. Germline-derived CDR1 and CDR2 are SGHRS and YFSETQ. Germline trimming cut 4 bases from V and 2 bases from J; bases unmatched to any gene: 2.

The gene calls are TRBV10-2 and TRBJ1-1; 10 bases align to TRBD1. Germline-derived CDR1 and CDR2 are WSHSY and SAAADI. The CDR3 runs to 14 residues. V lost 6 bases to trimming and J lost 0 bases; unmatched junction nucleotides: 1. CDR3 residues: CASRGQGLNTEAFF. The CDR3 nucleotides read TGCGCCAGCAGGGGACAGGGGCTGAACACTGAAGCTTTCTTT.

V gene TRBV19 combines with J gene TRBJ1-2; D not certain. V was clipped by 7 bases and J by 8 bases, with 23 bases between them. CDR1 is LNHDA, CDR2 SQIVND, per germline (reference sequence). This CDR3 has 15 residues. Written as DNA, the CDR3 is TGTGCCAGTACCCTCAAAGGTAGTGTCCTCGGGGGCTACACCTTC. Translation: CASTLKGSVLGGYTF.

The chain carries TRBV19 and TRBJ1-1, with 8 bases identical to TRBD1. Germline assignment: CDR1 LNHDA and CDR2 SQIVND (reference sequence). V shed 7 bases and J 1 base; nucleotides not matched to a gene: 5. The CDR3 loop spans 14 amino acids. The CDR3 sequence is CASKSQGANTEAFF. The CDR3 coding sequence is TGTGCCAGTAAGTCCCAGGGGGCGAACACTGAAGCTTTCTTT. Together with reference TRBV19 and TRBJ1-1, the CDR3 gives the full variable domain: DGGITQSPKYLFRKEGQNVTLSCEQNLNHDAMYWYRQDPGQGLRLIYYSQIVNDFQKGDIAEGYSVSREKKESFPLTVTSAQKNPTAFYLCASKSQGANTEAFFGQGTRLTVV.

The chain joins TRBV3-1 (or the pseudogene TRBV3-2) to TRBJ2-7; 8 bases map to TRBD1. There are 14 residues in the CDR3. Losses at the gene ends were 1 base for V and 4 bases for J; bases not matched to a gene: 3. The germline CDR1 and CDR2 sequences are LGHDT and YNNKEL (reference sequence). Here the CDR3 DNA reads TGTGCCAGCAGCCAAGGGGACAGGAGGTACGAGCAGTACTTC. Translating gives CASSQGDRRYEQYF.

This chain links TRBV3-1 (or the pseudogene TRBV3-2) with TRBJ2-3; TRBD2 aligns across 14 bases. Trimming removed 4 bases from V and 0 bases from J; junction bases left unmatched: 6. Per germline, CDR1 LGHDT and CDR2 YNNKEL (reference sequence). The CDR3 spans 18 residues. CDR3 nucleotide sequence: TGTGCCAGCAGCCCGCGACTAGCGGGGGGGCCAAGCACAGATACGCAGTATTTT. Translation: CASSPRLAGGPSTDTQYF.

This chain links TRBV7-2 with TRBJ2-7; TRBD2 matches at 7 bases. Unmatched junction bases numbered 3, after V lost 5 bases and J lost 2 bases. Germline CDR1 is SGHTA and CDR2 is FQGNSA. The length of the CDR3 is 13 residues. This CDR3 reads CASSNLAAYEQYF. CDR3 bases: TGTGCCAGCAGCAACCTAGCGGCCTACGAGCAGTACTTC.

The chain has TRBV11-1 and TRBJ2-3, with D uncertain. V lost 1 base and J 9 bases, leaving 17 bases between the germline ends. Per the germline V gene, CDR1 is SGHAT and CDR2 is FQDESV (reference sequence). This CDR3 is 15 amino acids long. The CDR3 DNA reads as TGTGCCAGCAGCTTAGTGACTGGTTCTGCCACCACGCAGTATTTT. It codes for CASSLVTGSATTQYF.